These T cell receptor beta chains were read from a single sample in a study of CD8 T cells in ankylosing spondylitis. TCRdb recomputed calls from the 5' RACE reads with MiXCR, one row per CDR3 protein. The repertoire has around 250,000 distinct CDR3 sequences, roughly 10% of them found once; the top ten carry less than 7.5%. Specimen: blood, either unsorted or a sorted T cell fraction (not recorded which). The receptors derive from a male donor with ankylosing spondylitis or in good health (not recorded which). Each CDR3 is given with its conserved first and last residue. A D gene is named only where the DNA matches it firmly. Some rows mark clone size as missing; the rest say once, few, many or name a class of expanded clone.

V,D,size,J,DNA,CDR3
TRBV18,-,-,TRBJ1-1,TGTGCCAGCTCGGATGATAGCCACACTGAAGCTTTCTTT,CASSDDSHTEAFF
TRBV10-3,-,many,TRBJ2-3,TGTGCCATCAGTGAAACAGCCGCAGATACGCAGTATTTT,CAISETAADTQYF
TRBV12-3/TRBV12-4,TRBD1,many,TRBJ2-7,TGTGCCAGCACTAAGGACAGGGAAGAGCAGTACTTC,CASTKDREEQYF
TRBV3-1,TRBD2,-,TRBJ2-6,TGTGCCAGCAGCCAAGGTCGAAGGCTAGCGGGGGTTGGGGCCAACGTCCTGACTTTC,CASSQGRRLAGVGANVLTF
TRBV7-9,-,few,TRBJ2-3,TGTGCCAGCAGCCGAAGGGCCTTAGATGGCACAGATACGCAGTATTTT,CASSRRALDGTDTQYF
TRBV5-1,-,-,TRBJ1-4,TGCGCCAGCCGCTCCGGTCGGGGGGCCCAAGAAAAACTGTTTTTT,CASRSGRGAQEKLFF
TRBV18,-,few,TRBJ2-3,TGTGCCAGCTCGCCACAGGGCGGGGTGGGCACAGATACGCAGTATTTT,CASSPQGGVGTDTQYF
TRBV5-1,TRBD2,-,TRBJ2-3,TGCGCCAGCAGCTTGGAAGTTAGCGGGATCACAGATACGCAGTATTTT,CASSLEVSGITDTQYF
TRBV12-3/TRBV12-4,-,many,TRBJ2-5,TGTGCCAGCAGTTTAGCTGCCAGACAAGAGACCCAGTACTTC,CASSLAARQETQYF
TRBV7-8,-,-,TRBJ1-1,TGTGCCACCCGAATGGGGACTATGAACACTGAAGCTTTCTTT,CATRMGTMNTEAFF
TRBV29-1,-,-,TRBJ1-3,TGCAGCGTTGATGGGGGATTCTCTGGAAACACCATATATTTT,CSVDGGFSGNTIYF
TRBV30,-,-,TRBJ2-1,TGTGCCTGGAGTGGGATCATCGGGGAGCAGTTCTTC,CAWSGIIGEQFF
TRBV7-2,TRBD2,many,TRBJ2-1,TGTGCCAGCACCCACGGACTAGCGGATTCAAATGAGCAGTTCTTC,CASTHGLADSNEQFF
TRBV12-3/TRBV12-4,TRBD2,many,TRBJ2-5,TGTGCCAGCAGTTTGGGGAGGGGTACTGAAGAGACCCAGTACTTC,CASSLGRGTEETQYF
TRBV10-3,-,-,TRBJ2-7,TGTGCCATCAGTGAGTCGGGGGCCAGCCCCTACGAGCAGTACTTC,CAISESGASPYEQYF
TRBV5-1,TRBD1,many,TRBJ2-7,TGCGCCAGCAGCTCGCGACAGGGGGCTGACTACGAGCAGTACTTC,CASSSRQGADYEQYF
TRBV20-1,-,many,TRBJ2-7,TGCAGTGCTAGGGCCTTTGACAACTCTTACGAGCAGTACTTC,CSARAFDNSYEQYF
TRBV11-1,-,-,TRBJ2-2,TGTGCCAGCAGCTTGATAAACACCGGGGAGCTGTTTTTT,CASSLINTGELFF
TRBV10-3,-,many,TRBJ2-7,TGTGCCATCAGTGAGTCGCACGGCTACGAGCAGTACTTC,CAISESHGYEQYF
TRBV7-2,-,-,TRBJ2-2,TGTGCCAGCAGCGATGGACTTTTCACCGGGGAGCTGTTTTTT,CASSDGLFTGELFF
TRBV6-1,-,many,TRBJ2-2,TGTGCCAGCACCGCCCATGAGACGAACACCGGGGAGCTGTTTTTT,CASTAHETNTGELFF
TRBV5-1,TRBD1,-,TRBJ2-3,TGCGCCAGCAGCTTAGGACAGGCCAGCACAGATACGCAGTATTTT,CASSLGQASTDTQYF
TRBV12-3/TRBV12-4,-,few,TRBJ2-1,TGTGCCAGCAGTCCCGCCGGGGTGGCGGGGAGCTCCTACAATGAGCAGTTCTTC,CASSPAGVAGSSYNEQFF
TRBV20-1,-,many,TRBJ2-3,TGCAGTGCCGCCCCGGAACCAGATACGCAGTATTTT,CSAAPEPDTQYF
TRBV5-1,TRBD2,many,TRBJ2-5,TGCGCCAGCAGCTTAACCGGGACTAGCTTTATATCAGAGACCCAGTACTTC,CASSLTGTSFISETQYF
TRBV24-1,-,many,TRBJ2-2,TGTGCCACCAGTGATTTGGGACTGAACACCGGGGAGCTGTTTTTT,CATSDLGLNTGELFF
TRBV5-1,TRBD1,-,TRBJ2-7,TGCGCCAGCAGCTTGGAGGGGGCGCTCTACGAGCAGTACTTC,CASSLEGALYEQYF
TRBV29-1,-,-,TRBJ2-6,TGCAGCGTTGAAGATTTGGGGCCCTCTGGGGCCAACGTCCTGACTTTC,CSVEDLGPSGANVLTF
TRBV20-1,TRBD2,many,TRBJ2-5,TGCAGTGCCGGGGGGACCGACCAAGAGACCCAGTACTTC,CSAGGTDQETQYF
TRBV5-1,-,-,TRBJ2-5,TGCGCCAGCAGCTTGAGTCTCCCGTACCAAGAGACCCAGTACTTC,CASSLSLPYQETQYF